A single sample gave rise to the 32 T cell receptor beta chains below, sequenced in a study of cytomegalovirus exposure and HLA in healthy donors. PCR was performed using 60 Vbeta and 13 Jbeta primers. Profiled with immunoSEQ multiplex PCR; TCRdb holds only in-frame clones, not every one. The profile shows fewer than 200,000 clones, about 80% of them singletons. Input material: PBMCs. The origin of the receptors is a boy between 10 and 17 years old in good health and CMV-seronegative.

This chain connects TRBV2 to TRBJ2-7; D is possibly TRBD1 (6 bases). From germline, CDR1 is SNHLY and CDR2 FYNNEI. The CDR3 consists of 14 residues. With 3 bases removed from V and 7 bases from J, the gap between germline ends came to 16 bases. The CDR3 sequence is CASSDPPQGWEQYF. CDR3 nucleotides: TGTGCCAGCAGTGACCCGCCTCAGGGGTGGGAGCAGTACTTC. Supplemented by reference TRBV2 and TRBJ2-7, the full variable domain reads EPEVTQTPSHQVTQMGQEVILRCVPISNHLYFYWYRQILGQKVEFLVSFYNNEISEKSEIFDDQFSVERPDGSNFTLKIRSTKLEDSAMYFCASSDPPQGWEQYFGPGTRLTVT.

V is TRBV5-4 and J is TRBJ2-6; D not certain. Trimming stripped 2 bases from V and 5 bases from J, with 5 bases between. This CDR3 comprises 13 residues. Germline-derived CDR1 and CDR2 are SGHNT and YYREEE (reference sequence). The CDR3 nucleotides are TGTGCCAGCAGCTTAAAGCGGGCCAACGTCCTGACTTTC. Translating gives CASSLKRANVLTF.

CDR3 sequence: CASSLYRENEQYF. The CDR3 nucleotides are TGTGCCAGCAGCTTGTACCGAGAAAACGAGCAGTACTTC. V and J are TRBV5-6 and TRBJ2-7; no firm D call. Trimming shortened V by 1 base and J by 5 bases, and 10 bases separated the two germline ends. The CDR3 totals 13 residues. In germline, CDR1 is SGHDT, CDR2 YYEEEE.

The V gene is TRBV6-1, the J gene TRBJ2-7, with D possibly TRBD2 on 5 matching bases. Germline V gene data show CDR1 as MNHNS and CDR2 as SASEGT. Trimming took 7 bases from V and 3 from J, leaving 7 bases between them. This CDR3 has 11 residues. The CDR3 sequence is CASTGIYEQYF. The CDR3 DNA is TGTGCCAGCACGGGGATCTACGAGCAGTACTTC.

The V gene is TRBV11-2, the J gene TRBJ1-1; the D is unclear. The CDR3 loop spans 16 amino acids. Trimming removed 5 bases from V and 0 bases from J, with 16 bases in between. Germline V CDR1 and CDR2: SGHAT, FQNNGV. The CDR3 spells CASSVRGPYMNTEAFF. CDR3 nucleotides: TGTGCCAGCAGCGTGCGTGGTCCTTATATGAACACTGAAGCTTTCTTT. The full variable domain, in which reference TRBV11-2 and TRBJ1-1 provide the parts outside the CDR3, is EAGVAQSPRYKIIEKRQSVAFWCNPISGHATLYWYQQILGQGPKLLIQFQNNGVVDDSQLPKDRFSAERLKGVDSTLKIQPAKLEDSAVYLCASSVRGPYMNTEAFFGQGTRLTVV.

V is TRBV6-6 and J is TRBJ1-5; D is ambiguous. The CDR3 has 15 amino acids. Germline CDR1 MNHNY, CDR2 SVGAGI (reference sequence). Trimming stripped 7 bases from V and 0 bases from J, with 13 bases between. CDR3 in amino acids: CASILSGYSNQPQHF. The CDR3 DNA follows: TGTGCCAGCATTCTCTCGGGGTATAGCAATCAGCCCCAGCATTTT.

J is TRBJ1-2 and V is TRBV4-2, with 7 bases matching TRBD1. Germline CDR1 LGHNA, CDR2 YNFKEQ. After removal of 1 base from V and 0 bases from J, the junction contained 5 bases not matched to a gene. This CDR3 has 16 residues. CDR3 in DNA: TGTGCCAGCAGCCAAGGAGCGGACAGGCCTAACTATGGCTACACCTTC. Protein sequence: CASSQGADRPNYGYTF.

This chain connects TRBV10-3 to TRBJ1-2; TRBD1 matches 10 bases. The CDR3 length is 14 residues. The V gene's germline CDR1 is ENHRY and CDR2 SYGVKD. V shed 7 bases and J 6 bases; nucleotides not matched to a gene: 8. The CDR3 sequence: CAIKRGQGVDGYTF. The CDR3 DNA reads TGTGCCATCAAGAGAGGACAGGGGGTGGATGGCTACACCTTC.

The gene calls are TRBV9 and TRBJ2-1; 11 bases match TRBD2. V lost 0 bases and J lost 7; bases outside the gene matches: 9. Germline CDR1 is SGDLS and CDR2 is YYNGEE. The CDR3 extends over 17 amino acids. This CDR3 is CASSVVWRLAGGNEQFF. CDR3 coding DNA: TGTGCCAGCAGCGTAGTTTGGCGGCTAGCGGGAGGTAATGAGCAGTTCTTC.

This clone came up once. The V call is TRBV11-1, the J call TRBJ1-1; 10 nucleotides agree with TRBD1. Losses at the gene ends were 5 bases for V and 1 base for J; bases not matched to a gene: 4. The germline V gene has CDR1 SGHAT and CDR2 FQDESV (reference sequence). This CDR3 is 15 amino acids long. The CDR3 loop reads CASSLWDRGNTEAFF. CDR3 in DNA: TGTGCCAGCAGCCTTTGGGACAGGGGGAACACTGAAGCTTTCTTT.

The genes are TRBV5-4 and TRBJ1-1, with 10 bases fitting TRBD1. The CDR3 runs to 16 residues. In germline, CDR1 is SGHNT, CDR2 YYREEE (reference sequence). Trimming at V came to 4 bases and at J to 1 base, leaving 7 bases not matched to a gene. In DNA form, the CDR3 reads TGTGCCAGCAGCCTCTGGACAGGGGGGGCGAACACTGAAGCTTTCTTT. Translation: CASSLWTGGANTEAFF.

The chain joins TRBV19 to TRBJ1-2, with 10 bases identical to TRBD1. After removal of 3 bases from V and 3 bases from J, the junction contained 4 bases not matched to a gene. CDR3 size: 15 residues. The germline CDR1 and CDR2 sequences are LNHDA and SQIVND (reference sequence). CDR3 amino acids: CASSIWTGGDYGYTF. DNA of the CDR3: TGTGCCAGTAGTATCTGGACAGGGGGGGACTATGGCTACACCTTC.

The V gene is TRBV7-3, the J gene TRBJ2-3; 7 bases map to TRBD2. Germline CDR1 reads SGHTA; CDR2 reads FQGTGA. V lost 3 bases, J lost 3 bases, and 3 bases stayed unmatched. The CDR3 has 14 amino acids. The CDR3: CASSFTGGTDTQYF. Written as DNA, the CDR3 is TGTGCCAGCAGCTTTACGGGAGGTACAGATACGCAGTATTTT. Full variable domain (rest looked up from reference TRBV7-3 and TRBJ2-3): GAGVSQTPSNKVTEKGKYVELRCDPISGHTALYWYRQSLGQGPEFLIYFQGTGAADDSGLPNDRFFAVRPEGSVSTLKIQRTERGDSAVYLCASSFTGGTDTQYFGPGTRLTVL.

The chain uses TRBV4-1 and TRBJ2-7; D gene unclear. Germline CDR1 and CDR2: MGHRA and YSYEKL. This CDR3 has 13 amino acids. V was clipped by 4 bases and J by 5 bases, with 12 bases between them. Here the CDR3 reads CASSRLRFDEQYF. The CDR3 nucleotides are TGCGCCAGCAGCCGCCTCAGGTTTGACGAGCAGTACTTC.

This clone was seen just once. The V gene is TRBV5-6, the J gene TRBJ2-5; a possible D gene is TRBD2 (5 bases). There are 16 residues in the CDR3. V was cut by 1 base and J by 2 bases, with 15 bases left in between. The germline V gene has CDR1 SGHDT and CDR2 YYEEEE. CDR3 amino acids: CASSLIRADKQETQYF. The CDR3 DNA reads as TGTGCCAGCAGCTTGATAAGAGCGGATAAACAAGAGACCCAGTACTTC.

The chain joins TRBV5-6 to TRBJ2-5, with TRBD1 matching 10 bases. The J call is doubtful: the DNA matches TRBJ2-7 better. CDR1 and CDR2 (germline): SGHDT, YYEEEE. CDR3 size: 15 residues. The chain's CDR3 is CASSQPGQGSYEQYF. The CDR3 region has the DNA TGTGCCAGCAGCCAACCGGGACAGGGGTCCTACGAGCAGTACTTC.

The chain joins TRBV6-1 to TRBJ1-2; 9 bases align to TRBD1. Per germline, CDR1 MNHNS and CDR2 SASEGT. V gave up 9 bases and J gave up 4 bases; unmatched junction bases: 3. The CDR3 contains 12 residues. CDR3 DNA: TGTGCCAGTGGACAGGGGTCCTATGGCTACACCTTC. Encoded protein: CASGQGSYGYTF.

The chain uses TRBV27 and TRBJ2-7, with TRBD1 matching 9 bases. Trimming at V came to 5 bases and at J to 4 bases, leaving 6 bases not matched to a gene. The CDR3 covers 14 residues. Germline assignment: CDR1 MNHEY and CDR2 SMNVEV (reference sequence). The CDR3 here is CASSLGTGWYEQYF. CDR3 nucleotides: TGTGCCAGCAGTCTCGGGACAGGGTGGTACGAGCAGTACTTC.

The gene calls are TRBV6-1 and TRBJ2-3, with D perhaps matching TRBD1 (5 bases). The length of the CDR3 is 14 residues. Trimming removed 6 bases from V and 1 base from J, with 11 bases in between. Germline CDR1 MNHNS, CDR2 SASEGT. CDR3 loop: CASRVIGGTDTQYF. In DNA, the CDR3 is TGTGCCAGCAGAGTGATAGGGGGCACAGATACGCAGTATTTT.

The rearrangement joins TRBV19 to TRBJ1-4, with D tentatively TRBD1 (6 bases). The V gene lost 5 bases and the J gene lost 3 bases, with 13 bases spanning the gap. The germline gives CDR1 LNHDA, CDR2 SQIVND (reference sequence). The CDR3 is 15 amino acids. The CDR3 loop is CASSPSTGANEKLFF. Here the CDR3 DNA reads TGTGCCAGTAGTCCCTCGACAGGAGCTAATGAAAAACTGTTTTTT. Complete variable domain (other parts from reference TRBV19 and TRBJ1-4): DGGITQSPKYLFRKEGQNVTLSCEQNLNHDAMYWYRQDPGQGLRLIYYSQIVNDFQKGDIAEGYSVSREKKESFPLTVTSAQKNPTAFYLCASSPSTGANEKLFFGSGTQLSVL.

The sample holds a few counts of this clone. The chain combines TRBV4-2 with TRBJ2-1; tentative D call: TRBD2 (6 bases). Germline V CDR1 and CDR2: LGHNA, YNFKEQ. The CDR3 loop spans 18 amino acids. With 0 bases removed from V and 2 bases from J, the gap between germline ends came to 17 bases. The DNA for the CDR3 is TGTGCCAGCAGCCAAGATCCACCCGGGACTTATACCTACAATGAGCAGTTCTTC. Its protein product is CASSQDPPGTYTYNEQFF.

The rearrangement uses TRBV9 and TRBJ2-3, with TRBD2 as a possible D gene (5 bases). V was cut by 0 bases and J by 1 base, with 9 bases left in between. Germline CDR1 is SGDLS and CDR2 is YYNGEE. The CDR3 totals 15 residues. CDR3: CASSVASGGTDTQYF. In DNA, the CDR3 is TGTGCCAGCAGCGTAGCCAGCGGAGGCACAGATACGCAGTATTTT.

The CDR3 region is CASSPDRGKGTQYF. Written as DNA, the CDR3 is TGTGCCAGCAGCCCCGACAGGGGAAAGGGGACCCAGTACTTC. V is TRBV5-6 and J is TRBJ2-5; 8 bases fit TRBD1. Germline values: CDR1 SGHDT, CDR2 YYEEEE. V lost 4 bases, J lost 7 bases, and 9 bases stayed unmatched. This CDR3 comprises 14 residues.

The genes are TRBV6-1 and TRBJ1-1; 8 bases agree with TRBD1. Losses at the gene ends were 4 bases for V and 1 base for J; bases not matched to a gene: 11. Germline lookup yields CDR1 MNHNS and CDR2 SASEGT. The CDR3 is made up of 17 amino acids. The CDR3: CASSVVQGVSRNTEAFF. The CDR3 coding sequence is TGTGCCAGCAGTGTGGTACAGGGGGTTAGTAGGAACACTGAAGCTTTCTTT.

The rearrangement uses TRBV7-2 and TRBJ2-7; tentatively, D is TRBD2 (7 bases). This CDR3 has 16 amino acids. Between the trimmed V and J ends, which lost 5 bases and 2 bases, there was a span of 19 bases. Germline V lookup: CDR1 SGHTA, CDR2 FQGNSA. The CDR3 spells CASSPMGGASTYEQYF. CDR3 nucleotide sequence: TGTGCCAGCAGCCCTATGGGGGGGGCTTCAACCTACGAGCAGTACTTC.

The rearrangement uses TRBV7-2 and TRBJ1-2; no clear D. The CDR3 has 13 amino acids. V was shortened by 1 base and J by 5 bases, with 8 bases between the two germline ends. The V gene's germline CDR1 is SGHTA and CDR2 FQGNSA. The CDR3 region has the DNA TGTGCCAGCAGCTTAGGAGGCCGTTATGGCTACACCTTC. Its translation is CASSLGGRYGYTF.

This clone was counted a single time. The rearrangement uses TRBV5-6 and TRBJ1-2, with 8 bases identical to TRBD1. Per germline, CDR1 SGHDT and CDR2 YYEEEE. Unmatched junction bases numbered 5, after V lost 4 bases and J lost 3 bases. CDR3 size: 14 residues. DNA of the CDR3: TGTGCCAGCAGCCGGACAGGGAATGACTATGGCTACACCTTC. Encoded protein: CASSRTGNDYGYTF.

Only one count was recorded for this clone. The J gene is TRBJ2-1, the V gene TRBV7-3, with TRBD1 as a possible D gene (5 bases). V was cut by 2 bases and J by 0 bases, with 11 bases left in between. The CDR3 covers 16 residues. Germline-derived CDR1 and CDR2 are SGHTA and FQGTGA. The CDR3 DNA follows: TGTGCCAGCAGCTTATATGGCAGGGACTCCTACAATGAGCAGTTCTTC. Its translation is CASSLYGRDSYNEQFF.

This chain uses TRBV5-4 with TRBJ2-1; D may be TRBD1 (5 bases). This CDR3 has 14 amino acids. Germline CDR1 and CDR2: SGHNT and YYREEE (reference sequence). V shed 0 bases and J shed 3 bases, with 7 bases lying between them. CDR3 amino acids: CASSLEGNYNEQFF. For the CDR3, the DNA is TGTGCCAGCAGCTTGGAGGGGAACTACAATGAGCAGTTCTTC.

The gene calls are TRBV4-1 and TRBJ1-2; 12 bases line up with TRBD1. Germline CDR1 reads MGHRA; CDR2 reads YSYEKL. This CDR3 has 20 amino acids. The J segment lost 1 base and the V segment lost 0 bases, leaving 12 bases of the junction unmatched. The CDR3 coding sequence is TGCGCCAGCAGCCAAGAGATTCAGGGACAGGGGGCTTACTTTAACTATGGCTACACCTTC. This translates into CASSQEIQGQGAYFNYGYTF.

The chain links TRBV13 to TRBJ1-2; D is perhaps TRBD1 (5 bases). This CDR3 is built from 20 residues. Germline CDR1 reads PRHDT; CDR2 reads FYEKMQ (reference sequence). V gave up 2 bases and J gave up 4 bases, with 29 bases separating them. The CDR3 DNA reads TGTGCCAGCAGCTTATGGTCCGGGGGGTTAGGCGGCGAGATGTCCTATGGCTACACCTTC. Amino acid sequence: CASSLWSGGLGGEMSYGYTF.

This clone was seen just once. This chain uses TRBV15 with TRBJ2-6; TRBD1 is a possible D gene (6 bases). This CDR3 is 15 amino acids long. V lost 5 bases to trimming and J lost 1 base, with 9 bases between them. Per germline, CDR1 LNHNV and CDR2 YYDKDF (reference sequence). The CDR3 here is CATSSGQSGANVLTF. CDR3 nucleotide sequence: TGTGCCACCAGCTCCGGACAGTCTGGGGCCAACGTCCTGACTTTC.